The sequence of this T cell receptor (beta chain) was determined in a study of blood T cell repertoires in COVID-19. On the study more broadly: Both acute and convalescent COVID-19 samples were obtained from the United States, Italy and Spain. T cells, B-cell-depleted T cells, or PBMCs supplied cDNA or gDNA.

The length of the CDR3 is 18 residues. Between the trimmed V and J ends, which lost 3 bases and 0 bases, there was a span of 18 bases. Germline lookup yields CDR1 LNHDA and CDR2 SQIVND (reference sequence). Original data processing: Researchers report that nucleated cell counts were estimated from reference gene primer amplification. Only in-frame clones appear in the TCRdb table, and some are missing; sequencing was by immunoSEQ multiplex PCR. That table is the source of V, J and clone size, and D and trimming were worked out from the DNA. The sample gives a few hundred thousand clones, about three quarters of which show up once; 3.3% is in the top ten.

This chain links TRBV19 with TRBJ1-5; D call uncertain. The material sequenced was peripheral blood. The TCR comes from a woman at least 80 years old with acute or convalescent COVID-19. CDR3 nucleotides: TGTGCCAGTAGTATGGGAGGTGGAGGGATCCTTAGCAATCAGCCCCAGCATTTT. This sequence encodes CASSMGGGGILSNQPQHF. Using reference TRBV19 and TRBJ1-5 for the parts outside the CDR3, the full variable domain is DGGITQSPKYLFRKEGQNVTLSCEQNLNHDAMYWYRQDPGQGLRLIYYSQIVNDFQKGDIAEGYSVSREKKESFPLTVTSAQKNPTAFYLCASSMGGGGILSNQPQHFGDGTRLSIL.